A few counts support the clone carrying this TCR beta chain. This sample stems from a study of patients and donors after allogeneic stem cell transplantation. TCRdb used MiXCR to reprocess the RT-PCR reads, holding one entry per CDR3 protein. The sample contains roughly 880,000 distinct CDR3 sequences, 15% to 20% of which appear only once. The V end lost 6 bases, the J end lost 2 bases, and 11 bases lay between the germline ends. CDR1 ENHRY and CDR2 SYGVKD come from the germline V gene. This CDR3 comprises 14 residues. The sample consisted of blood, either unsorted or a sorted T cell fraction (not recorded which). The chain joins TRBV10-3 to TRBJ1-3, with D maybe TRBD1 (6 bases). The TCR was taken from a human donor who was either an allogeneic HSCT recipient or a stem cell or donor lymphocyte infusion donor (not recorded which). It is not recorded whose cells these are; they may come from a transplant donor. CDR3 sequence reads: CAIRGTSPGNTIYF. CDR3 DNA sequence: TGTGCCATCAGGGGGACATCTCCTGGAAACACCATATATTTT.